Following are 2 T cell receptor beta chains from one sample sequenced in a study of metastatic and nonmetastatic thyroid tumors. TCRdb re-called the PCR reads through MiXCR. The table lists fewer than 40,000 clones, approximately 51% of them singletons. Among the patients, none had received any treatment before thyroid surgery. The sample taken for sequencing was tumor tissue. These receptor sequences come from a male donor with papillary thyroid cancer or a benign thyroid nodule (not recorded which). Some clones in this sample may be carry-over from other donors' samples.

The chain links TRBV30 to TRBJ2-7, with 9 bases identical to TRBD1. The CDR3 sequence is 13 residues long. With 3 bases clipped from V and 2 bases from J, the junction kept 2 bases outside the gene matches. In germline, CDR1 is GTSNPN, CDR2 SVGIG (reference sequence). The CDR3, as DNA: TGTGCCTGGAGGGGGACAGGGACCTACGAGCAGTACTTC. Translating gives CAWRGTGTYEQYF.

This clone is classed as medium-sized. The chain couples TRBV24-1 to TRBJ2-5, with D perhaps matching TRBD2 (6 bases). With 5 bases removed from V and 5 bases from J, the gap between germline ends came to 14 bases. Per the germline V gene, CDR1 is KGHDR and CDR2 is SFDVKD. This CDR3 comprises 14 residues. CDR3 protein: CATSGSGSLETQYF. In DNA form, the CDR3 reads TGTGCCACCAGTGGTTCCGGGAGCCTGGAGACCCAGTACTTC.